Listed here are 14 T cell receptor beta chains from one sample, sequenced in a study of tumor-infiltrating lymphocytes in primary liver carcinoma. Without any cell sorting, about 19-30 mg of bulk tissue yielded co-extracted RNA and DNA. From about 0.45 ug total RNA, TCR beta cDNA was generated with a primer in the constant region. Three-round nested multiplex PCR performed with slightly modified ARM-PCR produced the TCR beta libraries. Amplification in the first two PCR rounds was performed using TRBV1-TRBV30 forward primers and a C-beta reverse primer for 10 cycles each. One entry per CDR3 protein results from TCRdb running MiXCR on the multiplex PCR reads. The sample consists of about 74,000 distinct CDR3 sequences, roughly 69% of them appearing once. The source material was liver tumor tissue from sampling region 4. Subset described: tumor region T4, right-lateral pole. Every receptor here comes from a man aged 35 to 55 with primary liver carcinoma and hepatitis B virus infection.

The CDR3 protein is CASSARNGERDNEQFF. The CDR3 region has the DNA TGTGCCAGTAGTGCCCGAAACGGGGAAAGGGACAATGAGCAGTTCTTC. The chain carries TRBV6-5 and TRBJ2-1; possibly TRBD2 for D (5 bases). Per germline, CDR1 MNHEY and CDR2 SVGAGI. The CDR3 runs to 16 residues. Trimming left V 9 bases short and J 5 bases short, with 23 bases between.

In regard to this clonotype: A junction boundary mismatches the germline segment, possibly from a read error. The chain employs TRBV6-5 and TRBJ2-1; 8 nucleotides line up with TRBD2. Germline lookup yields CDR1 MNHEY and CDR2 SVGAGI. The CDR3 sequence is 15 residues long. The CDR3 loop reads CASSSLGSGSTEQSF. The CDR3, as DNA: TGTGCCAGCAGTTCACTCGGAAGCGGGAGCACTGAGCAGTCCTTC.

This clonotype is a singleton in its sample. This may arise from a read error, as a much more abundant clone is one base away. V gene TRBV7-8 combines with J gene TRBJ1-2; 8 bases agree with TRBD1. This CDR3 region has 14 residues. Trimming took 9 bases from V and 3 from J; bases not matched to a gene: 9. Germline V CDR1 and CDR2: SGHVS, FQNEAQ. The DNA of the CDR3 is TGTGCCAGGAGTATCCAGGGGGCGGACTATGGCTACACCTTC. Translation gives CARSIQGADYGYTF.

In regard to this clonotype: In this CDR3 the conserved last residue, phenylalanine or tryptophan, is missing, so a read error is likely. Here the CDR3 reads CASARLASYSEQFL. The CDR3 DNA is TGTGCCAGTGCCCGACTAGCGTCATACAGTGAGCAGTTCCTC. The rearrangement joins TRBV6-5 to TRBJ2-1; 8 nucleotides agree with TRBD2. Germline V CDR1 and CDR2: MNHEY, SVGAGI. This CDR3 has 14 amino acids.

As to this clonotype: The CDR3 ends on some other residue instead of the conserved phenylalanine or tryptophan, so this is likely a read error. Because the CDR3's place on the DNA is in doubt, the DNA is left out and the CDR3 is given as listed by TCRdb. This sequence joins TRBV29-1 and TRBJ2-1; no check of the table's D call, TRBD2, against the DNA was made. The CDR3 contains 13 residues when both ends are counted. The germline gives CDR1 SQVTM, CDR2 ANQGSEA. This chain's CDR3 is CSVEGTDYNEQSL.

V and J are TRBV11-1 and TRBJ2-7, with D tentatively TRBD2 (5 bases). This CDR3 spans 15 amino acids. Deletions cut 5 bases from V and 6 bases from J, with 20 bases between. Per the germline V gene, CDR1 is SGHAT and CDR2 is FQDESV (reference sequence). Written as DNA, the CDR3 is TGTGCCAGCAGCCATGGACTGGGAACAATTGGCGAGCAGTACTTC. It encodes CASSHGLGTIGEQYF.

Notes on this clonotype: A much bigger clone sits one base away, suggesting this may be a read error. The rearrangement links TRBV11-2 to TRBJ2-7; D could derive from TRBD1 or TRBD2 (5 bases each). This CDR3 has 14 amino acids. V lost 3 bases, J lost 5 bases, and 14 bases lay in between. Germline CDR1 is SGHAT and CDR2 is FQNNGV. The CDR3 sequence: CASSLGRADHEQYF. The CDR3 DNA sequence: TGTGCCAGCAGCTTGGGACGGGCAGACCACGAGCAGTACTTC.

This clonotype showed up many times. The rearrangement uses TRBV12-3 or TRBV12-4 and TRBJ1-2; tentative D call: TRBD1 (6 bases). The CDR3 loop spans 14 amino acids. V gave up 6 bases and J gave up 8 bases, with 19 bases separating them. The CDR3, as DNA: TGTGCCAGCAGGTCTACATGGAAACAGGGAGGCTACACCTTC. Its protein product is CASRSTWKQGGYTF.

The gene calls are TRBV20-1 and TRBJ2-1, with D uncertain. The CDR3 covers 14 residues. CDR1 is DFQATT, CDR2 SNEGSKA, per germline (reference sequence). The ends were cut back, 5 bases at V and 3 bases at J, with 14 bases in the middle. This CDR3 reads CSAADLSGYNEQFF. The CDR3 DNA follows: TGCAGTGCTGCAGACCTCTCCGGCTACAATGAGCAGTTCTTC.

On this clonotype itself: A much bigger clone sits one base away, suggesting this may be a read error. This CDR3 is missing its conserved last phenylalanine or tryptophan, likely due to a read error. The DNA of the CDR3 is TGTGCCAGCAGCTTCGACGGGGTGAACACCGGGGAGCTGTTTCTT. Its protein product is CASSFDGVNTGELFL. This rearrangement joins TRBV7-2 to TRBJ2-2; D may be TRBD2 (5 bases). From germline, CDR1 is SGHTA and CDR2 FQGNSA. V was trimmed by 3 bases and J by 1 base, leaving 9 bases between them. CDR3 length equals 15 residues.

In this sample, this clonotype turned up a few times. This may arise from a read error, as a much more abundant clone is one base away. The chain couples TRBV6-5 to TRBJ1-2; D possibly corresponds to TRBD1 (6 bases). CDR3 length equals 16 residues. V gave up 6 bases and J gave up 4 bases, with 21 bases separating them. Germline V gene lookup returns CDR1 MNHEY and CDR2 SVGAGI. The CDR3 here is CASRLSSVGASYGYTF. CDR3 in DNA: TGTGCCAGCAGGCTATCTTCAGTGGGGGCGTCCTATGGCTACACCTTC.

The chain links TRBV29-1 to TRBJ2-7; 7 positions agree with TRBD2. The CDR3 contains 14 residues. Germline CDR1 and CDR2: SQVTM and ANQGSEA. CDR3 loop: CSVRIEGGPYEQYF. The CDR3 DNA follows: TGCAGTGTTAGAATAGAGGGAGGGCCCTACGAGCAGTACTTC.

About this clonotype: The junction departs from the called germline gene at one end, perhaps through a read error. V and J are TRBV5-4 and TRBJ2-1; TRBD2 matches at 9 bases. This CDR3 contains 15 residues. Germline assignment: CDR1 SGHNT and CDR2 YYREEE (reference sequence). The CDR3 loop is CASSDRLAGYNGQFF. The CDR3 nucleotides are TGTGCCAGCAGCGATCGGCTAGCGGGATACAATGGGCAGTTCTTC.

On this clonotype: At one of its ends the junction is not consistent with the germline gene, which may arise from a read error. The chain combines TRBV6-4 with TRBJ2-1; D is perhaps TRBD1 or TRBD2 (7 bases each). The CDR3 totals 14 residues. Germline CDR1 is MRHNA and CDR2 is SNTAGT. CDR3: CASSDQPGGGPHIF. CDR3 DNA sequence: TGTGCCAGCAGTGACCAACCAGGGGGGGGGCCCCACATCTTC.